This T cell receptor (beta chain) was profiled in a study of shared clonotypes between healthy human individuals. Whole-study results and caveats: Some clonotypes were shared by all four sorted-subset donors, while others were not shared. The non-shared ones had lower generation probabilities than the shared ones.

A deep-level run was used for the assay. Some clones are missing from TCRdb's copy, which holds only in-frame ones; the method was immunoSEQ multiplex PCR. The sample shows some 2,100,000 clones, approximately 96% of them seen only once. There are 12 residues in the CDR3. With 3 bases clipped from V and 11 bases from J, the junction kept 6 bases outside the gene matches. Germline CDR1 reads MDHEN; CDR2 reads SYDVKM. A word on this clone: As yet, its antigen is unknown.

The clonotype was recovered from a man between 18 and 35 years old in good health. This sequence joins TRBV28 and TRBJ1-1; TRBD1 agrees at 7 bases. The source material was naive CD4+ T cells sorted from blood. The subset was: CD45RA+ positively selected. The CDR3 protein is CASSFQQGGAFF. In DNA, the CDR3 is TGTGCCAGCAGTTTTCAGCAGGGGGGGGCTTTCTTT.